The 32 T cell receptor beta chains listed next were all sequenced from one sample in a study of control samples from healthy donors and cancer patients. The protocol was immunoSEQ multiplex PCR, while the TCRdb copy is restricted to in-frame clones and leaves out a portion. Of 95,000 to 150,000 clones listed, approximately 87% are singletons. What was sequenced was blood. These receptor sequences come from a man between 60 and 75 years old in good health.

The J gene is TRBJ1-2, the V gene TRBV28; perhaps TRBD1 as D (5 bases). The V gene lost 8 bases and the J gene lost 4 bases, with 20 bases spanning the gap. Germline V gene lookup returns CDR1 MDHEN and CDR2 SYDVKM. The CDR3 spans 15 residues. CDR3 in amino acids: CASGSDTGWTYGYTF. In DNA form, the CDR3 reads TGTGCCAGCGGTTCGGACACTGGGTGGACCTATGGCTACACCTTC.

The chain combines TRBV18 with TRBJ2-7, with 8 bases aligning to TRBD2. Germline assignment: CDR1 KGHSH and CDR2 LQKENI. J lost 7 bases, V lost 2 bases, and 10 bases had no gene match. The CDR3 spans 15 residues. The CDR3 nucleotides read TGTGCCAGCTCACCAAATAGCGGGGATGTGGGGGAGCAGTACTTC. Translation: CASSPNSGDVGEQYF.

The chain is built from TRBV5-6 and TRBJ1-2, with a weak D call TRBD1 (5 bases). The CDR3 contains 14 residues. V was shortened by 2 bases and J by 6 bases, with 14 bases between the two germline ends. Germline V lookup: CDR1 SGHDT, CDR2 YYEEEE. CDR3 residues: CASSFLQGSNGYTF. As DNA, the CDR3 is TGTGCCAGCAGCTTTCTCCAGGGCTCTAATGGCTACACCTTC.

CDR3 region: CATRLVSNTGELFF. The CDR3 nucleotides are TGTGCCACCAGACTAGTTAGCAACACCGGGGAGCTGTTTTTT. The V gene is TRBV6-5, the J gene TRBJ2-2; weak D call: TRBD2 (6 bases). Germline V lookup: CDR1 MNHEY, CDR2 SVGAGI. The CDR3 covers 14 residues. V lost 10 bases to trimming and J lost 2 bases, with 14 bases between them.

This chain joins TRBV3-1 (or the pseudogene TRBV3-2) and TRBJ1-2; 9 bases match TRBD1. Trimming cost V 4 bases and J 8 bases; bases outside gene matches: 5. Per the germline V gene, CDR1 is LGHDT and CDR2 is YNNKEL (reference sequence). The CDR3 is 13 residues long. CDR3 sequence: CASSLGTGSGYTF. In DNA, the CDR3 is TGTGCCAGCAGCCTTGGGACAGGGTCAGGCTACACCTTC.

This chain connects TRBV18 to TRBJ2-7; D may be TRBD1 (5 bases). Trimming cost V 4 bases and J 0 bases, with 13 bases left between them. This CDR3 has 15 residues. Looked up from germline, CDR1 is KGHSH and CDR2 is LQKENI. In DNA form, the CDR3 reads TGTGCCAGCTCACTCCAGGGTTCTCCCTCCTACGAGCAGTACTTC. Its protein is CASSLQGSPSYEQYF.

V gene TRBV7-9 combines with J gene TRBJ1-2; no clear D gene. V was pared by 5 bases and J by 8 bases, with 12 bases between. This CDR3 is 12 amino acids long. CDR1 and CDR2 (germline): SEHNR, FQNEAQ (reference sequence). The CDR3 loop is CASSPMESGYTF. The CDR3, as DNA: TGTGCCAGCAGCCCCATGGAGAGCGGCTACACCTTC.

V usage is TRBV5-1 and J usage is TRBJ1-4, with D unresolved. V gave up 2 bases and J gave up 3 bases, with 5 bases separating them. The CDR3 loop spans 13 amino acids. The germline gives CDR1 SGHRS, CDR2 YFSETQ. Written as DNA, the CDR3 is TGCGCCAGCAGCTTTCAGCCTAATGAAAAACTGTTTTTT. Encoded protein: CASSFQPNEKLFF.

This chain links TRBV27 with TRBJ2-7; possibly TRBD1 for D (6 bases). Germline CDR1 MNHEY, CDR2 SMNVEV (reference sequence). The CDR3 length is 13 residues. Trimming removed 5 bases from V and 6 bases from J, with 14 bases in between. Written as DNA, the CDR3 is TGTGCCAGCAGTACCCAGGGGAATTCCGAGCAGTACTTC. Encoded protein: CASSTQGNSEQYF.

V and J are TRBV5-1 and TRBJ2-1; D may be TRBD1 (6 bases). Germline CDR1 is SGHRS and CDR2 is YFSETQ. Between the trimmed V and J ends, which lost 7 bases and 3 bases, there was a span of 14 bases. The CDR3 loop spans 14 amino acids. The CDR3 nucleotides are TGCGCCAGCTTTCTCTCAGGGGTCTACAATGAGCAGTTCTTC. This encodes CASFLSGVYNEQFF.

This chain links TRBV6-5 with TRBJ1-1; D perhaps matches TRBD1 (6 bases). The CDR3 runs to 13 residues. In germline, CDR1 is MNHEY, CDR2 SVGAGI. V was clipped by 6 bases and J by 4 bases, with 12 bases between them. The CDR3 is CASRRQAATEAFF. The CDR3 DNA follows: TGTGCCAGCAGACGACAGGCGGCCACTGAAGCTTTCTTT.

To note about this clone: The same CDR3 arises from other DNA sequences in this sample as well. The chain uses TRBV18 and TRBJ1-4, with a possible D match to TRBD1 (6 bases). CDR3 size: 14 residues. The V and J ends lost 6 bases and 0 bases respectively, with 8 bases between them. Germline CDR1 and CDR2: KGHSH and LQKENI. The CDR3 spells CASSPGATNEKLFF. CDR3 nucleotides: TGTGCCAGCTCGCCAGGGGCAACTAATGAAAAACTGTTTTTT.

This rearrangement joins TRBV24-1 to TRBJ1-2; D is uncertain. There are 14 residues in the CDR3. CDR1 KGHDR and CDR2 SFDVKD come from the germline V gene. V was shortened by 6 bases and J by 6 bases, with 16 bases between the two germline ends. The DNA for the CDR3 is TGTGCCACCAGTACCTCCTTCGAAGTCCATGGCTACACCTTC. Protein: CATSTSFEVHGYTF.

This clone has only one observation. The genes are TRBV9 and TRBJ1-3, with D hard to call. V lost 4 bases and J lost 0, with 17 bases in between. CDR1 and CDR2 from the germline V gene are SGDLS and YYNGEE. This CDR3 region has 17 residues. CDR3 in DNA: TGTGCCAGCAGCCCCCGGGAACCCCCACTCTCTGGAAACACCATATATTTT. This encodes CASSPREPPLSGNTIYF.

This clone is medium-sized. This chain connects TRBV4-3 to TRBJ2-2; D unresolved. Trimming stripped 1 base from V and 4 bases from J, with 10 bases between. Germline V gives CDR1 LGHNA, CDR2 YSLEER. The CDR3 has 15 amino acids. In DNA form, the CDR3 reads TGCGCCAGCAGCCAAGCCCTCCTCGGCACCGGGGAGCTGTTTTTT. Translated, it gives CASSQALLGTGELFF.

The genes are TRBV14 and TRBJ2-2; D is uncertain. The ends were cut back, 5 bases at V and 2 bases at J, with 6 bases in the middle. CDR1 SGHDN and CDR2 FVKESK come from the germline V gene. The CDR3 is 13 residues long. CDR3 nucleotides: TGTGCCAGCAGCAGATATAACACCGGGGAGCTGTTTTTT. Its protein is CASSRYNTGELFF.

The V call is TRBV7-8, the J call TRBJ2-1; D remains ambiguous. The CDR3 has 15 residues. V was pared by 2 bases and J by 6 bases, with 14 bases between. CDR1 is SGHVS, CDR2 FQNEAQ, per germline. This CDR3 reads CASSLRPQPFNEQFF. The CDR3 bases are TGTGCCAGCAGCTTAAGGCCACAGCCCTTCAATGAGCAGTTCTTC.

This chain links TRBV30 with TRBJ1-5, with 8 nucleotides matching TRBD1. The germline V gene has CDR1 GTSNPN and CDR2 SVGIG (reference sequence). CDR3 size: 12 residues. With 5 bases clipped from V and 7 bases from J, the junction kept 4 bases outside the gene matches. In nucleotides, the CDR3 is TGTGCCTGGGGACAGGGCCCCCAGCCCCAGCATTTT. It specifies CAWGQGPQPQHF.

The V call is TRBV5-1, the J call TRBJ2-5; D call uncertain. The CDR3 is made up of 13 amino acids. The V end was cut by 1 base, the J end by 5 bases, with 9 bases between. Germline loops: CDR1 SGHRS, CDR2 YFSETQ. The CDR3 spells CASSLSQEETQYF. CDR3 DNA: TGCGCCAGCAGCTTGTCTCAGGAGGAGACCCAGTACTTC.

This chain joins TRBV4-2 and TRBJ1-2; the D gene is possibly TRBD1 (6 bases). Trimming removed 0 bases from V and 5 bases from J, with 13 bases in between. Germline V lookup: CDR1 LGHNA, CDR2 YNFKEQ. The CDR3 covers 15 residues. CDR3 amino acids: CASSQDPTGSYGYTF. In DNA form, the CDR3 reads TGTGCCAGCAGCCAAGACCCTACAGGGTCATATGGCTACACCTTC.

Points on this clone: At one of its ends the junction is not consistent with the germline gene, which may arise from a read error. This chain links TRBV9 with TRBJ1-4; D is uncertain. CDR3 length equals 14 residues. Germline lookup yields CDR1 SGDLS and CDR2 YYNGEE. The CDR3 region is CVSSPRNDPEKLFF. The CDR3, as DNA: TGTGTCAGCAGCCCCAGGAACGATCCAGAAAAACTGTTTTTT.

The V call is TRBV5-4, the J call TRBJ2-2; the D gene could be TRBD1 or TRBD2 (5 bases each). This CDR3 spans 15 amino acids. Trimming removed 5 bases from V and 6 bases from J, with 17 bases in between. The germline V gene encodes CDR1 SGHNT and CDR2 YYREEE (reference sequence). The CDR3 spells CASRRGEGVAGELFF. For the CDR3, the DNA is TGTGCCAGCAGACGGGGCGAAGGCGTCGCCGGGGAGCTGTTTTTT.

Worth noting for this clone: An end of the junction does not agree with germline; a read error may underlie this. The V call is TRBV10-3, the J call TRBJ2-3; no reliable D call. CDR3 length: 11 amino acids. CDR1 and CDR2 (germline): ENHRY, SYGVKD. The CDR3 here is CHPSWGDTQYF. The CDR3 region has the DNA TGCCATCCATCTTGGGGAGATACGCAGTATTTT.

The genes are TRBV10-2 and TRBJ1-5; 7 bases map to TRBD1. J was trimmed by 5 bases and V by 6 bases; bases with no gene match: 7. The CDR3 consists of 14 residues. Per germline, CDR1 WSHSY and CDR2 SAAADI. CDR3 region: CASRTQGTDQPQHF. As DNA, the CDR3 is TGCGCCAGCAGAACACAGGGGACGGATCAGCCCCAGCATTTT.

The V and J genes are TRBV4-1 and TRBJ1-5, with 9 bases fitting TRBD1. With V trimmed by 3 bases and J by 4 bases, 1 base remained unmatched. CDR1 and CDR2 from the germline V gene are MGHRA and YSYEKL. The CDR3 runs to 14 residues. DNA of the CDR3: TGCGCCAGCAGCCAGACAGGGGGTAATCAGCCCCAGCATTTT. Translation gives CASSQTGGNQPQHF.

In DNA form, the CDR3 reads TGTGCCAGCAGTTTAAATAAGGGGGACTCCCTGGCCGAGCAGTACTTC. This encodes CASSLNKGDSLAEQYF. The chain joins TRBV27 to TRBJ2-7; D is perhaps TRBD1 or TRBD2 (6 bases each). The germline V and J ends were trimmed by 2 bases and 6 bases, with 20 bases remaining between them. CDR1 is MNHEY, CDR2 SMNVEV, per germline (reference sequence). This CDR3 region has 16 residues.

This sequence joins TRBV6-1 and TRBJ2-3; no clear D. Trimming pared 0 bases from V and 0 bases from J, leaving 10 bases between. The CDR3 loop spans 16 amino acids. Germline CDR1 MNHNS, CDR2 SASEGT. This chain's CDR3 is CASSEADLVSTDTQYF. The CDR3 nucleotides read TGTGCCAGCAGTGAAGCGGACCTCGTGAGCACAGATACGCAGTATTTT.

About this clone itself: This same CDR3 is encoded by further DNA sequences in the sample. The DNA for the CDR3 is TGTGCCAGCAGTTTTCGGCAGGGGAATCAGCCCCAGCATTTT. Its protein is CASSFRQGNQPQHF. The chain carries TRBV28 and TRBJ1-5, with D possibly matching TRBD1 (6 bases). V lost 3 bases to trimming and J lost 4 bases, with 10 bases between them. The CDR3 totals 14 residues. CDR1 and CDR2 from the germline V gene are MDHEN and SYDVKM.

This chain links TRBV7-8 with TRBJ1-5; D is perhaps TRBD1 (6 bases). V lost 1 base and J 6 bases, leaving 10 bases between the germline ends. The V gene's germline CDR1 is SGHVS and CDR2 FQNEAQ. CDR3 length: 14 amino acids. CDR3 sequence reads: CASSLVSGVQPQHF. CDR3 coding DNA: TGTGCCAGCAGCTTAGTTTCAGGGGTTCAGCCCCAGCATTTT.

The rearrangement joins TRBV7-3 to TRBJ1-6; 9 bases align to TRBD1. Germline CDR1 is SGHTA and CDR2 is FQGTGA. V lost 4 bases, J lost 5 bases, and 6 bases stayed unmatched. The CDR3 totals 16 residues. The CDR3 DNA sequence: TGTGCCAGCAGCTCCTCCGGGACAGGGAATAATTCACCCCTCCACTTT. It translates to CASSSSGTGNNSPLHF. The complete variable domain, with remaining parts taken from reference TRBV7-3 and TRBJ1-6, reads GAGVSQTPSNKVTEKGKYVELRCDPISGHTALYWYRQSLGQGPEFLIYFQGTGAADDSGLPNDRFFAVRPEGSVSTLKIQRTERGDSAVYLCASSSSGTGNNSPLHFGNGTRLTVT.

The V call is TRBV4-2, the J call TRBJ1-2, with D tentatively TRBD1 (5 bases). Trimming pared 1 base from V and 2 bases from J, leaving 11 bases between. The length of the CDR3 is 15 residues. CDR1 is LGHNA, CDR2 YNFKEQ, per germline. CDR3 DNA: TGTGCCAGCAGCCAAGCCAGGGTTAACAACTATGGCTACACCTTC. Translating it yields CASSQARVNNYGYTF.

The chain joins TRBV15 to TRBJ2-3; TRBD1 matches 7 bases. The V gene end was trimmed by 3 bases and the J gene end by 2 bases; junction bases not matched to a gene: 17. The length of the CDR3 is 19 residues. Germline V gene data show CDR1 as LNHNV and CDR2 as YYDKDF (reference sequence). CDR3 region: CATSSTILDGDRNTDTQYF. CDR3 nucleotide sequence: TGTGCCACCAGCAGCACCATCCTGGATGGGGACAGAAACACAGATACGCAGTATTTT.